Each of the 32 T cell receptor beta chains below was sequenced from the same sample in a study of response to subunit inactivated influenza vaccine. Each CDR3 protein gets one entry after TCRdb re-called the RT-PCR reads with MiXCR. This table holds hundreds of thousands of distinct CDR3 sequences, less than 8% found once. The sequenced sample was PBMCs from blood, obtained about 24 months after vaccination. These receptors were collected from a man aged 50-75 years who received an inactivated influenza vaccine.

This clonotype was observed a few times. V gene TRBV7-8 combines with J gene TRBJ2-1; D is uncertain. Germline V lookup: CDR1 SGHVS, CDR2 FQNEAQ. The CDR3 is 16 amino acids. The V and J ends lost 0 bases and 6 bases respectively, with 15 bases between them. This CDR3 is CASSLAISWRSNEQFF. The CDR3 DNA is TGTGCCAGCAGCTTAGCTATTTCGTGGAGAAGCAATGAGCAGTTCTTC.

This clonotype came up a few times. The chain combines TRBV20-1 with TRBJ2-7, with TRBD1 identical over 12 bases. Per the germline V gene, CDR1 is DFQATT and CDR2 is SNEGSKA (reference sequence). V was clipped by 5 bases and J by 3 bases; unmatched bases: 8. The CDR3 runs to 15 residues. This chain's CDR3 is CSAASGTGGIYEQYF. The CDR3 DNA follows: TGCAGTGCTGCATCCGGGACAGGGGGCATCTACGAGCAGTACTTC.

This clonotype was seen only a few times. This sequence joins TRBV16 and TRBJ1-1; maybe TRBD1 (5 bases). The germline CDR1 and CDR2 sequences are KGHSY and FQNENV. The CDR3 loop spans 13 amino acids. Trimming took off 2 bases at V and 8 bases at J, with 12 bases between the two ends. CDR3 sequence: CASSQERGAEAFF. In DNA, the CDR3 is TGTGCCAGCAGCCAAGAGAGAGGGGCCGAAGCTTTCTTT.

The genes are TRBV9 and TRBJ1-6; D might be TRBD1 (6 bases). The CDR3 has 19 amino acids. Germline CDR1 SGDLS, CDR2 YYNGEE. Between the trimmed V and J ends, which lost 0 bases and 0 bases, there was a span of 16 bases. For the CDR3, the DNA is TGTGCCAGCAGCGTAGCTCCACAGGGTCAAAGCTCCTATAATTCACCCCTCCACTTT. The encoded protein is CASSVAPQGQSSYNSPLHF.

There are many counts of this clonotype. The chain couples TRBV2 to TRBJ2-1; D not resolved. Germline CDR1 reads SNHLY; CDR2 reads FYNNEI. The CDR3 is made up of 15 amino acids. Trimming cost V 3 bases and J 8 bases, with 17 bases left between them. The CDR3 sequence: CASSDTAAASDEQFF. The CDR3 region has the DNA TGTGCCAGCAGTGATACCGCAGCCGCGTCGGATGAGCAGTTCTTC.

J is TRBJ2-5 and V is TRBV5-1; the D is unclear. There are 14 residues in the CDR3. Germline CDR1 reads SGHRS; CDR2 reads YFSETQ. Trimming removed 6 bases at V and 5 bases at J, with 17 bases between. CDR3 loop: CASNPADLEETQYF. In nucleotides, the CDR3 is TGCGCCAGCAATCCGGCAGACCTAGAGGAGACCCAGTACTTC.

In this sample, this clonotype turned up a few times. The J gene is TRBJ2-1, the V gene TRBV3-1, with D unresolved. Per germline, CDR1 LGHDT and CDR2 YNNKEL (reference sequence). This CDR3 spans 12 amino acids. V gave up 6 bases and J gave up 5 bases, with 8 bases separating them. The CDR3 DNA is TGTGCCAGCAGTTACAGAGACAATGAGCAGTTCTTC. Protein: CASSYRDNEQFF.

The chain is built from TRBV20-1 and TRBJ2-5, with D perhaps matching TRBD2 (6 bases). Per germline, CDR1 DFQATT and CDR2 SNEGSKA (reference sequence). Trimming pared 6 bases from V and 3 bases from J, leaving 14 bases between. CDR3 size: 13 residues. CDR3 amino acids: CSASTGDEETQYF. The CDR3 DNA reads as TGCAGTGCCTCGACGGGGGACGAAGAGACCCAGTACTTC.

This clonotype was detected only a few times. V usage is TRBV20-1 and J usage is TRBJ2-2; 11 nucleotides agree with TRBD2. Germline CDR1 is DFQATT and CDR2 is SNEGSKA (reference sequence). This CDR3 is built from 14 residues. Trimming removed 6 bases from V and 7 bases from J; junction bases left unmatched: 7. This CDR3 reads CSAIAGGHGGELFF. CDR3 DNA: TGCAGTGCCATAGCGGGGGGGCACGGCGGGGAGCTGTTTTTT.

CDR3 DNA: TGTGCCAGCAGCGTAGGGACAGCCTACAATGAGCAGTTCTTC. Protein: CASSVGTAYNEQFF. This chain uses TRBV9 with TRBJ2-1; TRBD1 might be the D (6 bases). This CDR3 has 14 amino acids. Germline CDR1 reads SGDLS; CDR2 reads YYNGEE. V lost 0 bases, J lost 2 bases, and 6 bases lay in between.

This rearrangement joins TRBV30 to TRBJ2-2; unclear D gene. The CDR3 is made up of 13 amino acids. The germline V and J ends were trimmed by 0 bases and 4 bases, with 6 bases remaining between them. Germline V CDR1 and CDR2: GTSNPN, SVGIG (reference sequence). This CDR3 reads CAWSVRGTGELFF. Written as DNA, the CDR3 is TGTGCCTGGAGTGTACGAGGCACCGGGGAGCTGTTTTTT.

This clonotype occurred many times. This chain connects TRBV6-2 or TRBV6-3 to TRBJ2-1; 9 nucleotides match TRBD1. V was clipped by 7 bases and J by 7 bases; unmatched bases: 2. Per germline, CDR1 MNHEY and CDR2 SVGEGT. This CDR3 is 12 amino acids long. The CDR3 sequence is CASTDRGNEQFF. CDR3 nucleotide sequence: TGTGCCAGCACTGACAGGGGGAATGAGCAGTTCTTC.

The rearrangement links TRBV6-2 or TRBV6-3 to TRBJ2-2; 7 positions agree with TRBD1. The CDR3 totals 15 residues. Germline V gene sequence: CDR1 MNHEY, CDR2 SVGEGT. V lost 2 bases to trimming and J lost 5 bases; unmatched junction nucleotides: 5. The CDR3 sequence: CASSYRRQGTGELFF. The DNA of the CDR3 is TGTGCCAGCAGTTACCGGAGACAGGGAACCGGGGAGCTGTTTTTT.

A few counts support this clonotype. The chain combines TRBV28 with TRBJ1-5, with D possibly matching TRBD1 (6 bases). The V gene's germline CDR1 is MDHEN and CDR2 SYDVKM. This CDR3 has 17 residues. V lost 2 bases and J lost 4, with 18 bases in between. The CDR3 nucleotides read TGTGCCAGCAGTTTAGGCGTAGGGGGATTGGGAAATCAGCCCCAGCATTTT. The encoded protein is CASSLGVGGLGNQPQHF.

V and J are TRBV28 and TRBJ1-1, with D maybe TRBD1 (5 bases). The CDR3 covers 13 residues. V lost 3 bases to trimming and J lost 2 bases, with 7 bases between them. Germline V gene sequence: CDR1 MDHEN, CDR2 SYDVKM. CDR3: CASSFRTNTEAFF. The DNA for the CDR3 is TGTGCCAGCAGTTTTCGGACAAACACTGAAGCTTTCTTT. Full variable domain (outside the CDR3, taken from reference TRBV28 and TRBJ1-1): DVKVTQSSRYLVKRTGEKVFLECVQDMDHENMFWYRQDPGLGLRLIYFSYDVKMKEKGDIPEGYSVSREKKERFSLILESASTNQTSMYLCASSFRTNTEAFFGQGTRLTVV.

The chain combines TRBV4-3 with TRBJ1-4; unclear D gene. This CDR3 contains 16 residues. V was pared by 1 base and J by 8 bases, with 17 bases between. Germline V lookup: CDR1 LGHNA, CDR2 YSLEER. The CDR3 DNA reads as TGCGCCAGCAGCCAAGCATTTCAAAGGCAGAGGGAAAAACTGTTTTTT. Translated, it gives CASSQAFQRQREKLFF.

This clonotype was counted many times. V is TRBV20-1 and J is TRBJ2-2, with 10 nucleotides matching TRBD1. This CDR3 contains 16 residues. Germline CDR1 reads DFQATT; CDR2 reads SNEGSKA (reference sequence). V trimming: 0 bases; J trimming: 5 bases; junction bases outside the gene matches: 6. The CDR3 DNA reads as TGCAGTGCTAGAGAGAGCCCGGGACAGGGGACCGGGGAGCTGTTTTTT. Encoded protein: CSARESPGQGTGELFF.

A few counts support this clonotype. The CDR3 DNA follows: TGTGCCAGCAGTTATTCCGACACGTCCCTTGTAGAGACCCAGTACTTC. Amino acids: CASSYSDTSLVETQYF. The gene calls are TRBV6-5 and TRBJ2-5, with D unresolved. Germline V CDR1 and CDR2: MNHEY, SVGAGI. Between the trimmed V and J ends, which lost 3 bases and 4 bases, there was a span of 18 bases. The CDR3 contains 16 residues.

This clonotype has a count of ten or more. The chain carries TRBV6-1 and TRBJ2-3, with TRBD2 matching 11 bases. The CDR3 totals 17 residues. Trimming removed 6 bases from V and 2 bases from J; junction bases left unmatched: 10. The germline V gene has CDR1 MNHNS and CDR2 SASEGT. CDR3 nucleotide sequence: TGTGCCAGCAGCGCCGGGACTAGCGGTTCCCTCACAGATACGCAGTATTTT. It specifies CASSAGTSGSLTDTQYF.

On this clonotype: At one end the junction does not follow the germline gene, possibly because of a read error. DNA for the CDR3: TGTGCCACCCGGCTCGAGGGGAGAACGAATCAAGAGGCCCAGTACTTC. It translates to CATRLEGRTNQEAQYF. This sequence joins TRBV6-1 and TRBJ2-5, with D possibly being TRBD1 or TRBD2 (5 bases each). Germline V CDR1 and CDR2: MNHNS, SASEGT. The CDR3 loop spans 16 amino acids.

V gene TRBV6-1 combines with J gene TRBJ1-4; D perhaps matches TRBD1 (6 bases). The germline V gene has CDR1 MNHNS and CDR2 SASEGT. V lost 1 base to trimming and J lost 2 bases, with 17 bases between them. The CDR3 covers 18 residues. This chain's CDR3 is CASSEVGGWGLTNEKLFF. The CDR3 region has the DNA TGTGCCAGCAGTGAAGTTGGAGGGTGGGGGCTTACTAATGAAAAACTGTTTTTT.

Ten or more counts support this clonotype. The CDR3 bases are TGTGCCAGCAGCTCAAATGCTAGAGACAATGAGCAGTTCTTC. This gives the protein CASSSNARDNEQFF. This chain links TRBV11-2 with TRBJ2-1; no reliable D call. CDR1 is SGHAT and CDR2 is FQNNGV in the germline V gene. This CDR3 is 14 amino acids long. V gave up 4 bases and J gave up 5 bases, with 12 bases separating them.

This clonotype was counted between two and nine times. The chain joins TRBV5-1 to TRBJ1-1; no clear D. V was clipped by 4 bases and J by 11 bases, with 15 bases between them. This CDR3 region has 12 residues. The germline gives CDR1 SGHRS, CDR2 YFSETQ. CDR3 sequence: CASSTVGRVAFF. Written as DNA, the CDR3 is TGCGCCAGCAGCACGGTGGGGAGGGTGGCTTTCTTT.

The chain uses TRBV29-1 and TRBJ1-5, with D possibly TRBD1 on 6 matching bases. The V end was cut by 4 bases, the J end by 5 bases, with 15 bases between. Germline CDR1 reads SQVTM; CDR2 reads ANQGSEA. The CDR3 length is 14 residues. The CDR3 DNA reads TGCAGCGTTGCAGCGGCAGGGGTGGATCAGCCCCAGCATTTT. Translation: CSVAAAGVDQPQHF.

The chain combines TRBV12-3 or TRBV12-4 with TRBJ2-1; 11 bases align to TRBD2. V was pared by 7 bases and J by 5 bases, with 7 bases of the junction left unmatched. CDR3 length: 15 amino acids. CDR3 sequence (DNA): TGTGCCAGCACACTTGGGACTAGCGGAAACAATGAGCAGTTCTTC. It codes for CASTLGTSGNNEQFF.

The sample holds a few counts of this clonotype. This chain connects TRBV27 to TRBJ2-1, with 8 bases lining up with TRBD2. Germline V gene data show CDR1 as MNHEY and CDR2 as SMNVEV (reference sequence). The trim removed 7 bases at V and 7 bases at J, leaving 15 bases unmatched. The length of the CDR3 is 16 residues. CDR3 residues: CASTPVAAGGNNEQFF. For the CDR3, the DNA is TGTGCCAGCACCCCCGTGGCCGCGGGAGGAAATAATGAGCAGTTCTTC.

The chain employs TRBV20-1 and TRBJ2-3, with 7 bases aligning to TRBD2. The CDR3 totals 13 residues. Germline V lookup: CDR1 DFQATT, CDR2 SNEGSKA (reference sequence). With 6 bases clipped from V and 3 bases from J, the junction kept 6 bases outside the gene matches. Here the CDR3 reads CSAVGGGTDTQYF. CDR3 DNA: TGCAGTGCCGTTGGCGGGGGTACAGATACGCAGTATTTT.

This chain connects TRBV4-1 to TRBJ2-1; TRBD2 agrees at 8 bases. Trimming removed 3 bases from V and 6 bases from J; junction bases left unmatched: 13. The CDR3 consists of 17 residues. The germline CDR1 and CDR2 sequences are MGHRA and YSYEKL. CDR3 in DNA: TGCGCCAGCAGCCAGGGCCCGGGACTAGGGATCTCCAATGAGCAGTTCTTC. Translation gives CASSQGPGLGISNEQFF.

The chain is built from TRBV5-1 and TRBJ1-5, with a possible D match to TRBD1 (5 bases). The CDR3 extends over 13 amino acids. Trimming stripped 0 bases from V and 7 bases from J, with 8 bases between. CDR1 and CDR2 from the germline V gene are SGHRS and YFSETQ. CDR3 residues: CASSLAWGQPQHF. CDR3 coding DNA: TGCGCCAGCAGCTTGGCCTGGGGGCAGCCCCAGCATTTT.

This clonotype was seen only a few times. The J gene is TRBJ2-7, the V gene TRBV29-1, with a weak D call TRBD1 (5 bases). V was clipped by 6 bases and J by 6 bases, with 15 bases between them. The CDR3 loop spans 12 amino acids. Germline V lookup: CDR1 SQVTM, CDR2 ANQGSEA. The CDR3 protein is CSVTLGLGEQYF. The CDR3 DNA follows: TGCAGCGTAACTCTGGGGCTCGGCGAGCAGTACTTC.

This clonotype has ten or more counts. V and J are TRBV20-1 and TRBJ2-5; 9 nucleotides align to TRBD2. The CDR3 covers 16 residues. Germline values: CDR1 DFQATT, CDR2 SNEGSKA (reference sequence). V dropped 2 bases and J dropped 1; count of bases not matched to a gene: 8. For the CDR3, the DNA is TGCAGTGCTAGATTCGTCCTAGCGGGAAGCCAAGAGACCCAGTACTTC. Residues: CSARFVLAGSQETQYF.

This clonotype was detected ten times or more. The chain carries TRBV4-3 and TRBJ2-5, with 8 bases that match TRBD1. Germline assignment: CDR1 LGHNA and CDR2 YSLEER. J was trimmed by 5 bases and V by 3 bases; bases with no gene match: 11. CDR3 length equals 16 residues. The DNA of the CDR3 is TGCGCCAGCAGCCATGCCCTGGGCAGGGGGCTGGAGACCCAGTACTTC. It encodes CASSHALGRGLETQYF.